The T cell receptor beta chain under discussion was sequenced for a study of beta chain features in type 1 diabetes. Study-wide findings and caveats: Type 1 diabetes patients showed a moderate but significant shortening of TCRB CDR3s in all four CD4+ subsets. The naive, central memory and Treg TCRB repertoires looked more alike in patients than they did in healthy donors.

The germline V gene has CDR1 GTSNPN and CDR2 SVGIG (reference sequence). The CDR3 runs to 14 residues. V dropped 8 bases and J dropped 1; count of bases not matched to a gene: 7. TCRB transcripts that were expressed got sequenced, as all of the isolated RNA had been reverse transcribed. TCRdb's copy holds only in-frame clones and misses some; the assay was immunoSEQ multiplex PCR. The sample contains 600,000 to 700,000 clones, 10% to 15% of which appear only once. About this clone: Its antigen is not identified.

A sort by CD45RO/CCR7/CD25/CD127/CD95/CD27 yielded CD4+ naive, central memory, regulatory and stem cell-like memory cells. This receptor was obtained from a man younger than 35 with type 1 diabetes. Sequenced: naive CD4+ T cells from blood. This chain connects TRBV30 to TRBJ2-1; TRBD1 matches 8 bases. This chain's CDR3 is CARTQGGSYNEQFF. CDR3 coding DNA: TGTGCCCGTACACAGGGGGGTTCCTACAATGAGCAGTTCTTC.